The 2 T cell receptor beta chains below were found in one sample sequenced in a study of blood T cell repertoires in COVID-19. Generated by immunoSEQ multiplex PCR, the TCRdb table keeps only in-frame clones and is missing some. This sample has about 360,000 clones, with around 90% found just once. Sequenced sample: peripheral blood. These receptor sequences come from a human donor in a cohort sampled during active COVID-19.

This clone has only a few counts. The rearrangement links TRBV7-9 to TRBJ1-6; 9 bases fit TRBD1. CDR3 length: 15 residues. The germline V gene has CDR1 SEHNR and CDR2 FQNEAQ (reference sequence). Trimming took 1 base from V and 7 from J; bases not matched to a gene: 2. Here the CDR3 reads CASSLGTGENSPLHF. The CDR3 coding sequence is TGTGCCAGCAGCTTAGGGACAGGGGAAAATTCACCCCTCCACTTT.

J is TRBJ1-2 and V is TRBV9; 7 bases map to TRBD1. The V and J ends lost 3 bases and 2 bases, in that order; junction bases with no gene match: 4. Germline loops: CDR1 SGDLS, CDR2 YYNGEE. This CDR3 comprises 14 residues. CDR3 sequence reads: CASSAIQGNYGYTF. CDR3 sequence (DNA): TGTGCCAGCAGCGCAATACAGGGGAACTATGGCTACACCTTC.